Presented here are 29 T cell receptor beta chains from one specimen sequenced in a study of prognosis after radiotherapy for stage I lung cancer. TCR beta CDR3 amplification from genomic DNA was performed by two-round multiplex PCR. The use of primers specific to each TRBV and TRBJ gene characterized first-round PCR. From the multiplex PCR reads, TCRdb called clonotypes with MiXCR, one entry per CDR3 protein. The sample consists of fewer than 25,000 distinct CDR3 sequences, roughly 40% of them appearing once. Sample: PBMCs, taken before or after stereotactic body radiation therapy (not recorded which). The source of these receptors is a donor older than 45 with non-small cell lung cancer.

This clonotype showed up many times. This chain links TRBV7-9 with TRBJ2-3; 7 positions agree with TRBD2. Losses at the gene ends were 4 bases for V and 2 bases for J; bases not matched to a gene: 6. CDR3 size: 15 residues. Germline CDR1 reads SEHNR; CDR2 reads FQNEAQ (reference sequence). The CDR3 DNA reads TGTGCCAGCAGCTCACGGGAGGCCAACACAGATACGCAGTATTTT. The encoded protein is CASSSREANTDTQYF.

This clonotype was detected ten times or more. The rearrangement joins TRBV6-1 to TRBJ1-6; tentative D call: TRBD1 (6 bases). This CDR3 is 15 amino acids long. CDR1 is MNHNS and CDR2 is SASEGT in the germline V gene. V was shortened by 6 bases and J by 10 bases, with 19 bases between the two germline ends. The CDR3 sequence is CASRPPGGEGSPLHF. In DNA form, the CDR3 reads TGTGCCAGCAGACCCCCCGGGGGCGAGGGGTCACCCCTCCACTTT.

The gene calls are TRBV5-1 and TRBJ2-3, with 10 nucleotides matching TRBD1. V was clipped by 6 bases and J by 4 bases; unmatched bases: 5. This CDR3 spans 14 amino acids. Germline CDR1 reads SGHRS; CDR2 reads YFSETQ. The CDR3 is CASIRDRGADTQYF. In DNA, the CDR3 is TGCGCCAGCATCCGGGACAGGGGAGCAGATACGCAGTATTTT.

The genes are TRBV5-4 and TRBJ2-7; 10 nucleotides line up with TRBD1. This CDR3 is built from 16 residues. Germline lookup yields CDR1 SGHNT and CDR2 YYREEE (reference sequence). Trimming took 1 base from V and 2 from J; bases not matched to a gene: 6. The CDR3 DNA follows: TGTGCCAGCAGCTTGAAGTCTGACAGGGGGCCCTACGAGCAGTACTTC. It yields the protein CASSLKSDRGPYEQYF.

About this clonotype itself: A read error is the likely source, as a far larger clone sits one nucleotide away. The rearrangement joins TRBV11-1 to TRBJ1-2; 9 bases are a match to TRBD1. Per germline, CDR1 SGHAT and CDR2 FQDESV (reference sequence). The ends lost 4 bases at V and 1 base at J; junction bases unmatched: 10. The CDR3 has 17 amino acids. DNA of the CDR3: TGTGCCAGCAGCTCCGCCTGGACAGGGGACCTTAACTATGGCTACACCTTC. Amino acids: CASSSAWTGDLNYGYTF.

This clonotype was picked up many times. The gene calls are TRBV5-1 and TRBJ1-6; perhaps TRBD1 as D (6 bases). CDR3 length: 15 amino acids. Trimming took off 4 bases at V and 0 bases at J, with 8 bases between the two ends. Per the germline V gene, CDR1 is SGHRS and CDR2 is YFSETQ. The CDR3 loop is CASSKDSSYNSPLHF. The CDR3 DNA is TGCGCCAGCAGCAAGGACAGCTCCTATAATTCACCCCTCCACTTT.

The table lists this clonotype with many counts. The CDR3 DNA sequence: TGTGCCAGTAGTATCTGGCGACAGGGGAGCTATGGCTACACCTTC. The encoded protein is CASSIWRQGSYGYTF. The chain employs TRBV19 and TRBJ1-2; TRBD1 aligns across 8 bases. There are 15 residues in the CDR3. V dropped 3 bases and J dropped 4; count of bases not matched to a gene: 7. The germline V gene has CDR1 LNHDA and CDR2 SQIVND (reference sequence).

The chain has TRBV5-1 and TRBJ2-5; 7 bases align to TRBD2. From germline, CDR1 is SGHRS and CDR2 YFSETQ. The length of the CDR3 is 15 residues. The V gene end was trimmed by 4 bases and the J gene end by 1 base; junction bases not matched to a gene: 7. The CDR3 loop is CASSLTERGQETQYF. CDR3 coding DNA: TGCGCCAGCAGCCTTACCGAGCGGGGCCAAGAGACCCAGTACTTC. The full variable domain, in which reference TRBV5-1 and TRBJ2-5 provide the parts outside the CDR3, is KAGVTQTPRYLIKTRGQQVTLSCSPISGHRSVSWYQQTPGQGLQFLFEYFSETQRNKGNFPGRFSGRQFSNSRSEMNVSTLELGDSALYLCASSLTERGQETQYFGPGTRLLVL.

This clonotype was seen at least ten times. J is TRBJ1-4 and V is TRBV3-2; the table assigns TRBD1, which was not confirmed against the DNA. TRBV3-2 is labeled a pseudogene. CDR3 length: 14 residues. CDR3 nucleotides: TGTGCCAGCAGCCCGGCGCTAAAAGGGGAAAAACTGTTTTTT. It codes for CASSPALKGEKLFF.

There are many counts of this clonotype. The V and J genes are TRBV7-2 and TRBJ2-3; 11 bases map to TRBD2. J gave up 8 bases and V 5 bases, and 12 bases lay outside the gene matches. CDR3 size: 16 residues. The germline gives CDR1 SGHTA, CDR2 FQGNSA. This CDR3 is CASSASGTSGPGTQYF. The DNA for the CDR3 is TGTGCCAGCAGCGCGTCCGGGACTAGCGGTCCGGGTACGCAGTATTTT. Supplemented by reference TRBV7-2 and TRBJ2-3, the full variable domain reads GAGVSQSPSNKVTEKGKDVELRCDPISGHTALYWYRQSLGQGLEFLIYFQGNSAPDKSGLPSDRFSAERTGGSVSTLTIQRTQQEDSAVYLCASSASGTSGPGTQYFGPGTRLTVL.

This clonotype appeared a single time. A read error may explain this, as a much larger clone is one base away. This chain links TRBV30 with TRBJ2-5; no reliable D call. Trimming left V 4 bases short and J 4 bases short, with 10 bases between. Germline CDR1 GTSNPN, CDR2 SVGIG (reference sequence). The CDR3 has 12 residues. The CDR3 coding sequence is TGTGCCTGGACGGAAGGGTCAGAGACCCAGTACTTC. Protein product: CAWTEGSETQYF.

This clonotype has a single count. This likely came from a read error, as a far larger clone is one base away. J is TRBJ2-1 and V is TRBV12-3 or TRBV12-4, with D perhaps TRBD1 (7 bases). The CDR3 consists of 14 residues. As DNA, the CDR3 is TGTGCCGGCAGCGTAGAAGGCAGGGGGGATGAGCAGTTCTTC. The encoded protein is CAGSVEGRGDEQFF.

At least ten counts were recorded for this clonotype. The chain uses TRBV9 and TRBJ2-6, with D hard to call. CDR1 is SGDLS, CDR2 YYNGEE, per germline. Trimming shortened V by 3 bases and J by 6 bases, and 10 bases separated the two germline ends. The CDR3 consists of 14 residues. In DNA form, the CDR3 reads TGTGCCAGCAGCGAGAAGGCCAAGGCCAACGTCCTGACTTTC. Its translation: CASSEKAKANVLTF.

This clonotype came up many times. The rearrangement links TRBV19 to TRBJ2-3, with a possible D match to TRBD1 (6 bases). CDR3 length: 14 amino acids. With 7 bases removed from V and 4 bases from J, the gap between germline ends came to 15 bases. The V gene's germline CDR1 is LNHDA and CDR2 SQIVND (reference sequence). In DNA form, the CDR3 reads TGTGCCAGTACCACAGGGAGAGAGGCAGATACGCAGTATTTT. Residues: CASTTGREADTQYF. Full variable domain (rest looked up from reference TRBV19 and TRBJ2-3): DGGITQSPKYLFRKEGQNVTLSCEQNLNHDAMYWYRQDPGQGLRLIYYSQIVNDFQKGDIAEGYSVSREKKESFPLTVTSAQKNPTAFYLCASTTGREADTQYFGPGTRLTVL.

This clonotype was counted ten times or more. V and J are TRBV7-2 and TRBJ1-2, with TRBD1 matching 11 bases. The CDR3 has 15 amino acids. With V trimmed by 5 bases and J by 4 bases, 6 bases remained unmatched. Germline V gene data show CDR1 as SGHTA and CDR2 as FQGNSA. The CDR3 bases are TGTGCCAGCAGCAATCGGGGGACAGGGGGCTATGGCTACACCTTC. Protein sequence: CASSNRGTGGYGYTF.

The chain couples TRBV5-4 to TRBJ2-6; D not resolved. Per germline, CDR1 SGHNT and CDR2 YYREEE (reference sequence). The V gene lost 3 bases and the J gene lost 0 bases, with 7 bases spanning the gap. The CDR3 consists of 15 residues. For the CDR3, the DNA is TGTGCCAGCAGCTCTCCGCCCTCTGGGGCCAACGTCCTGACTTTC. The encoded protein is CASSSPPSGANVLTF.

For this clonotype: This may arise from a read error, as a much more abundant clone is one base away. The chain links TRBV20-1 to TRBJ2-1, with TRBD2 identical over 10 bases. The CDR3 contains 14 residues. Germline CDR1 DFQATT, CDR2 SNEGSKA (reference sequence). This CDR3 is CSAREAGGPNGQFF. The CDR3 bases are TGCAGTGCTAGAGAAGCGGGAGGGCCCAATGGGCAGTTCTTC.

In its sample, this clonotype was seen many times. The chain carries TRBV5-6 and TRBJ2-3, with 8 bases identical to TRBD1. V dropped 4 bases and J dropped 5; count of bases not matched to a gene: 3. The CDR3 consists of 13 residues. Germline values: CDR1 SGHDT, CDR2 YYEEEE. CDR3 in DNA: TGTGCCAGCAGCAGCAGGGGGCTAGATACGCAGTATTTT. It codes for CASSSRGLDTQYF.

The J gene is TRBJ1-2, the V gene TRBV19; a possible D gene is TRBD1 (5 bases). Germline V gene lookup returns CDR1 LNHDA and CDR2 SQIVND (reference sequence). Between the trimmed V and J ends, which lost 6 bases and 4 bases, there was a span of 21 bases. The CDR3 covers 16 residues. The CDR3: CASSFQGPLGLYGYTF. CDR3 sequence (DNA): TGTGCCAGTAGCTTTCAAGGACCCCTGGGGCTCTATGGCTACACCTTC.

On this clonotype itself: A clone one base away is much larger, so this may be a read error. The J gene is TRBJ1-3, the V gene TRBV13; 7 nucleotides align to TRBD1. Trimming took 6 bases from V and 2 from J; bases not matched to a gene: 7. The germline CDR1 and CDR2 sequences are PRHDT and FYEKMQ (reference sequence). The CDR3 runs 15 residues. The CDR3 sequence is CASRLTDRPGNTIYF. The CDR3 region has the DNA TGTGCCAGCAGACTCACGGACAGGCCTGGAAACACCATATATTTT.

This clonotype has a count of ten or more. V and J are TRBV28 and TRBJ1-2; the D gene is possibly TRBD1 (5 bases). The CDR3 has 11 residues. CDR1 is MDHEN and CDR2 is SYDVKM in the germline V gene. Trimming shortened V by 6 bases and J by 6 bases, and 8 bases separated the two germline ends. CDR3 protein: CASRIRDGYTF. The CDR3 DNA follows: TGTGCCAGCAGAATCAGGGATGGCTACACCTTC.

This chain connects TRBV12-3 or TRBV12-4 to TRBJ1-2; maybe TRBD1 (6 bases). V shed 4 bases and J shed 4 bases, with 10 bases lying between them. This CDR3 comprises 13 residues. This CDR3 is CASSSQGFYGYTF. For the CDR3, the DNA is TGTGCCAGCAGTTCACAGGGATTCTATGGCTACACCTTC.

This clonotype was counted a few times. The chain carries TRBV6-1 and TRBJ1-5; TRBD1 aligns across 9 bases. The CDR3 extends over 14 amino acids. CDR1 is MNHNS and CDR2 is SASEGT in the germline V gene. The V segment lost 6 bases and the J segment 7 bases; nucleotides outside the gene matches: 7. In DNA, the CDR3 is TGTGCCAGCAGATTGGACAGGGGAACGCAGCCCCAGCATTTT. It encodes CASRLDRGTQPQHF.

Comments on this clonotype: A junction boundary mismatches the germline segment, possibly from a read error. The gene calls are TRBV20-1 and TRBJ1-1, with D uncertain. This CDR3 spans 13 amino acids. Per the germline V gene, CDR1 is DFQATT and CDR2 is SNEGSKA (reference sequence). CDR3 protein: CSAPNSGPAEAFF. CDR3 nucleotides: TGCAGTGCGCCCAATTCCGGTCCCGCTGAGGCTTTCTTT.

This clonotype has a count of ten or more. The genes are TRBV13 and TRBJ2-1, with 9 nucleotides matching TRBD2. The V gene end was trimmed by 2 bases and the J gene end by 3 bases; junction bases not matched to a gene: 14. The germline V gene has CDR1 PRHDT and CDR2 FYEKMQ (reference sequence). CDR3 size: 19 residues. CDR3 in DNA: TGTGCCAGCAGCTTATCTCCGGTCGGTAGCGGGAGCGGCTACAATGAGCAGTTCTTC. Its protein is CASSLSPVGSGSGYNEQFF.

As to this clonotype: Likely a read error: the CDR3 ends without its conserved phenylalanine or tryptophan. This chain links TRBV28 with TRBJ2-7, with TRBD1 matching 9 bases. This CDR3 spans 14 amino acids. The germline CDR1 and CDR2 sequences are MDHEN and SYDVKM. This CDR3 reads CAISRGRTGDEQYI. The CDR3 coding sequence is TGTGCCATCAGTCGCGGGCGGACAGGGGACGAGCAGTACATC.

The chain uses TRBV2 and TRBJ2-3; D ambiguous. CDR1 is SNHLY, CDR2 FYNNEI, per germline. With 10 bases removed from V and 1 base from J, the gap between germline ends came to 15 bases. CDR3 length equals 14 residues. CDR3 sequence: CATTCYLGTDTQYF. The CDR3 DNA is TGTGCCACCACCTGCTATCTTGGCACAGATACGCAGTATTTT.

Concerning this clonotype: A single base is all that separates this from a far larger clone, so a read error is likely. The chain has TRBV6-4 and TRBJ2-7, with D perhaps matching TRBD2 (6 bases). V dropped 7 bases and J dropped 0 bases, with 16 bases sitting between them. Germline CDR1 and CDR2: MRHNA and SNTAGT. The length of the CDR3 is 15 residues. CDR3 nucleotides: TGTGCCAGCACGCTAGGGAGCGGGTCCTCCTACGAGCAGTACTTC. Translation gives CASTLGSGSSYEQYF.

This clonotype was found many times. The chain is built from TRBV12-3 or TRBV12-4 and TRBJ2-3, with D possibly matching TRBD2 (6 bases). CDR3 length equals 15 residues. V was trimmed by 6 bases and J by 0 bases, leaving 13 bases between them. The CDR3 DNA reads as TGTGCCAGCAGCCCGCGGGGTGCTAGCACAGATACGCAGTATTTT. Its protein is CASSPRGASTDTQYF.